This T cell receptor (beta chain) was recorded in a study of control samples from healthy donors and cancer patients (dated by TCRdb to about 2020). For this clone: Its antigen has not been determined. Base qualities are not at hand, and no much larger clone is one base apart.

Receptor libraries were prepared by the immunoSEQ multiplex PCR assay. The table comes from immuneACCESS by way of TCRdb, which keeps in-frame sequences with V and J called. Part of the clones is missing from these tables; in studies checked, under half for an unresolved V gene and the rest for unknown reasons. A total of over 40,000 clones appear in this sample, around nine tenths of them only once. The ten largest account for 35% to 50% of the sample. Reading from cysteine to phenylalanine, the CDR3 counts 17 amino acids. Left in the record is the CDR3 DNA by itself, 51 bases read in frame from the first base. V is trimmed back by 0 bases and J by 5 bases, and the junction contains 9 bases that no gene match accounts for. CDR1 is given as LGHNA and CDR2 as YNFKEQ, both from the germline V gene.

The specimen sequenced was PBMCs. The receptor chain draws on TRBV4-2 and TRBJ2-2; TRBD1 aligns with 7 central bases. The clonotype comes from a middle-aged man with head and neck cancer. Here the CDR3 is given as CASSQEDRPLRTGELFF. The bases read TGTGCCAGCAGCCAAGAGGACAGGCCCCTGCGGACCGGGGAGCTGTTTTTT.